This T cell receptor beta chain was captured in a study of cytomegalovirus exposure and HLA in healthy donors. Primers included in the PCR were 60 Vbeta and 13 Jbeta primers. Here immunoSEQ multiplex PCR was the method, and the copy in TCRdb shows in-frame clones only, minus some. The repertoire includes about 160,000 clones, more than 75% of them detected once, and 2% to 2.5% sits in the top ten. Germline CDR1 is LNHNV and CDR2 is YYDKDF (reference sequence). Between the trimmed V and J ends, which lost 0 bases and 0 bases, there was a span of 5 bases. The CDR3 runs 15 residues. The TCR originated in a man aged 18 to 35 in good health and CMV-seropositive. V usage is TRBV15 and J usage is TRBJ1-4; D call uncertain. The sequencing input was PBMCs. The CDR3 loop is CATSREPATNEKLFF. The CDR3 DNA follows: TGTGCCACCAGCAGAGAACCAGCAACTAATGAAAAACTGTTTTTT.